Listed here are 21 T cell receptor beta chains from one sample, sequenced in a study of blood T cell repertoires in COVID-19. Repertoires were generated with immunoSEQ multiplex PCR, while TCRdb's copy carries only in-frame clones and drops some. The sample yields fewer than 250,000 clones, roughly four fifths seen once. Source material: peripheral blood. The receptors stem from a woman aged 40 to 50 with active or convalescent COVID-19.

The J gene is TRBJ2-7, the V gene TRBV3-1 (or the pseudogene TRBV3-2); TRBD2 might be the D (5 bases). The CDR3 extends over 15 amino acids. V lost 1 base and J lost 6, with 16 bases in between. Per the germline V gene, CDR1 is LGHDT and CDR2 is YNNKEL (reference sequence). CDR3 DNA sequence: TGTGCCAGCAGCCAAGGGCAGCCCCATCGGGGCGAGCAGTACTTC. Its translation is CASSQGQPHRGEQYF.

This chain joins TRBV5-6 and TRBJ2-5; 10 nucleotides agree with TRBD2. CDR3 size: 16 residues. Trimming removed 0 bases from V and 6 bases from J; junction bases left unmatched: 8. Germline V gene sequence: CDR1 SGHDT, CDR2 YYEEEE. The CDR3 sequence is CASSLVGSSGGKTQYF. In nucleotides, the CDR3 is TGTGCCAGCAGCTTGGTAGGGTCTAGCGGGGGAAAGACCCAGTACTTC.

This chain links TRBV23-1 with TRBJ2-1; D perhaps matches TRBD1 (5 bases). TRBV23-1 is an ORF; its function is uncertain. V dropped 2 bases and J dropped 7 bases, with 21 bases sitting between them. The CDR3 is 17 residues long. The CDR3 reads CASSQGMGRARANEQFF. The CDR3 bases are TGCGCCAGCAGTCAAGGTATGGGCAGGGCGCGCGCAAATGAGCAGTTCTTC.

The chain recombines TRBV11-3 with TRBJ2-1; D call uncertain. Trimming took 5 bases from V and 5 from J, leaving 7 bases between them. The CDR3 totals 12 residues. Per germline, CDR1 SGHNT and CDR2 YENEEA. This chain's CDR3 is CASSTMNNEQFF. The DNA of the CDR3 is TGTGCCAGCAGCACAATGAACAATGAGCAGTTCTTC.

The chain combines TRBV5-1 with TRBJ2-7; TRBD1 might be the D (5 bases). Trimming removed 2 bases from V and 5 bases from J, with 23 bases in between. Germline V lookup: CDR1 SGHRS, CDR2 YFSETQ. The CDR3 totals 17 residues. CDR3 amino acids: CASSFPAQGDPRNEQYF. For the CDR3, the DNA is TGCGCCAGCAGCTTTCCCGCTCAGGGTGACCCTCGGAACGAGCAGTACTTC.

This chain uses TRBV27 with TRBJ2-6; 11 bases line up with TRBD2. V was pared by 5 bases and J by 0 bases, with 9 bases of the junction left unmatched. The CDR3 sequence is 19 residues long. The germline V gene has CDR1 MNHEY and CDR2 SMNVEV (reference sequence). The CDR3 sequence is CASSAMGLAESSGANVLTF. CDR3 bases: TGTGCCAGCAGTGCCATGGGACTAGCGGAAAGCTCTGGGGCCAACGTCCTGACTTTC.

This clone has just one count. CDR3 sequence (DNA): TGTGCCAGCTCACCACTGGACAGGGGGTCGAACACTGAAGCTTTCTTT. This translates into CASSPLDRGSNTEAFF. The chain has TRBV18 and TRBJ1-1, with 10 bases fitting TRBD1. The germline V gene has CDR1 KGHSH and CDR2 LQKENI. CDR3 length equals 16 residues. V gave up 1 base and J gave up 1 base; unmatched junction bases: 3.

The rearrangement uses TRBV28 and TRBJ1-2; TRBD1 might be the D (5 bases). This CDR3 is built from 13 residues. Trimming pared 7 bases from V and 5 bases from J, leaving 14 bases between. CDR1 and CDR2 (germline): MDHEN, SYDVKM. Here the CDR3 reads CASTDTGGYGYTF. In DNA, the CDR3 is TGTGCCAGCACCGATACGGGGGGTTATGGCTACACCTTC.

This rearrangement joins TRBV6-5 to TRBJ1-5, with a possible D match to TRBD1 (6 bases). Deletions cut 7 bases from V and 4 bases from J, with 11 bases between. The CDR3 consists of 13 residues. CDR1 and CDR2 (germline): MNHEY, SVGAGI. This CDR3 reads CASTGQGNQPQHF. CDR3 nucleotide sequence: TGTGCCAGCACGGGGCAGGGGAATCAGCCCCAGCATTTT.

The rearrangement uses TRBV4-3 and TRBJ2-3; 7 nucleotides agree with TRBD2. J gave up 5 bases and V 2 bases, and 7 bases lay outside the gene matches. Germline V gene lookup returns CDR1 LGHNA and CDR2 YSLEER. CDR3 length: 15 amino acids. CDR3 region: CASSQSSGVGDTQYF. The CDR3 DNA is TGCGCCAGCAGCCAATCCAGCGGGGTGGGAGATACGCAGTATTTT.

The chain has TRBV7-9 and TRBJ1-2; tentative D call: TRBD1 (5 bases). CDR3 length: 14 amino acids. V shed 3 bases and J shed 0 bases, with 8 bases lying between them. CDR1 and CDR2 (germline): SEHNR, FQNEAQ (reference sequence). The CDR3 bases are TGTGCCAGCAGCTTGGGGGGTTCTAACTATGGCTACACCTTC. Translated, it gives CASSLGGSNYGYTF.

The rearrangement uses TRBV5-1 and TRBJ2-5, with 8 nucleotides matching TRBD2. V lost 0 bases, J lost 6 bases, and 19 bases stayed unmatched. Per the germline V gene, CDR1 is SGHRS and CDR2 is YFSETQ. CDR3 length: 19 amino acids. CDR3 in amino acids: CASSLDGGLAGLPQKTQYF. DNA for the CDR3: TGCGCCAGCAGCTTGGACGGCGGGCTAGCGGGTCTGCCCCAGAAGACCCAGTACTTC.

The V and J genes are TRBV24-1 and TRBJ1-5; D gene ambiguous. The length of the CDR3 is 12 residues. The V gene's germline CDR1 is KGHDR and CDR2 SFDVKD. V lost 12 bases, J lost 5 bases, and 13 bases lay in between. CDR3 loop: CAARGCDQPQHF. CDR3 coding DNA: TGTGCCGCCCGAGGGTGTGATCAGCCCCAGCATTTT.

The chain couples TRBV15 to TRBJ2-7; 8 nucleotides line up with TRBD1. Trimming removed 3 bases from V and 3 bases from J; junction bases left unmatched: 7. The CDR3 is 15 amino acids. The germline gives CDR1 LNHNV, CDR2 YYDKDF (reference sequence). CDR3 DNA sequence: TGTGCCACCAGCAGGGACGGGACAGGAAACTACGAGCAGTACTTC. This translates into CATSRDGTGNYEQYF.

The chain carries TRBV7-2 and TRBJ1-5; D gene unclear. The germline gives CDR1 SGHTA, CDR2 FQGNSA. V gave up 4 bases and J gave up 3 bases, with 4 bases separating them. CDR3 length: 12 amino acids. CDR3 coding DNA: TGTGCCAGCAGCTCCAACAATCAGCCCCAGCATTTT. Translated: CASSSNNQPQHF.

The gene calls are TRBV28 and TRBJ2-3; no clear D. Germline V CDR1 and CDR2: MDHEN, SYDVKM. Trimming took 8 bases from V and 2 from J, leaving 17 bases between them. The CDR3 covers 15 residues. CDR3 sequence: CASPPAEAPTDTQYF. CDR3 DNA sequence: TGTGCCAGCCCCCCCGCCGAGGCCCCCACAGATACGCAGTATTTT.

The V call is TRBV24-1, the J call TRBJ2-2; D may be TRBD1 (5 bases). This CDR3 is built from 17 residues. Germline values: CDR1 KGHDR, CDR2 SFDVKD. V lost 1 base to trimming and J lost 4 bases, with 15 bases between them. CDR3 sequence (DNA): TGTGCCACCAGTGATTTCTCTATCAGGGAAGGCACCGGGGAGCTGTTTTTT. Translation: CATSDFSIREGTGELFF.

The count of this clone is one. V is TRBV7-9 and J is TRBJ2-1; D unresolved. This CDR3 contains 12 residues. V was pared by 3 bases and J by 7 bases, with 7 bases between. From germline, CDR1 is SEHNR and CDR2 FQNEAQ (reference sequence). The CDR3 sequence: CASSLVANEQFF. The CDR3 coding sequence is TGTGCCAGCAGCTTGGTAGCTAATGAGCAGTTCTTC. Supplemented by reference TRBV7-9 and TRBJ2-1, the full variable domain reads DTGVSQNPRHKITKRGQNVTFRCDPISEHNRLYWYRQTLGQGPEFLTYFQNEAQLEKSRLLSDRFSAERPKGSFSTLEIQRTEQGDSAMYLCASSLVANEQFFGPGTRLTVL.

The CDR3 coding sequence is TGTGCCAGCAGTAGAGGGCCAGGCGGCTACACCTTC. Protein: CASSRGPGGYTF. The gene calls are TRBV27 and TRBJ1-2; D unresolved. The CDR3 totals 12 residues. V was trimmed by 5 bases and J by 8 bases, leaving 12 bases between them. CDR1 and CDR2 (germline): MNHEY, SMNVEV (reference sequence).

The rearrangement links TRBV7-8 to TRBJ1-5, with D possibly being TRBD1 (6 bases). The CDR3 consists of 16 residues. From germline, CDR1 is SGHVS and CDR2 FQNEAQ. With 3 bases removed from V and 0 bases from J, the gap between germline ends came to 12 bases. This chain's CDR3 is CASSLGNRDSNQPQHF. Here the CDR3 DNA reads TGTGCCAGCAGCTTGGGCAACAGGGATAGCAATCAGCCCCAGCATTTT. The whole variable domain, remainder taken from reference TRBV7-8 and TRBJ1-5, is GAGVSQSPRYKVAKRGQDVALRCDPISGHVSLFWYQQALGQGPEFLTYFQNEAQLDKSGLPSDRFFAERPEGSVSTLKIQRTQQEDSAVYLCASSLGNRDSNQPQHFGDGTRLSIL.

The genes are TRBV7-9 and TRBJ1-3, with D uncertain. V was shortened by 8 bases and J by 0 bases, with 14 bases between the two germline ends. The CDR3 runs to 15 residues. Germline-derived CDR1 and CDR2 are SEHNR and FQNEAQ (reference sequence). CDR3 sequence (DNA): TGTGCCAGCCGGTTTTTTAAAAGCTCTGGAAACACCATATATTTT. This gives the protein CASRFFKSSGNTIYF.